This TCR beta chain was profiled in a study of T cells expressing NK-cell markers. Study details: Out of eight donors sequenced, seven tested HCMV-seropositive and the remaining one seronegative. Study-level findings and limits: The CD3+CD56-NKG2C+ fraction of a few donors was likewise dominated by these clonotypes. Dominant NKG2C+ clonotypes made up roughly 1.0-7.0% of CD8+ T cells in a handful of donors.

Remarks on this clonotype: Its antigen remains unidentified.

Making the TCR beta cDNA relied on 5'RACE template switching with UMIs. From its re-call of the 5' RACE reads, TCRdb lists each CDR3 protein once, without DNA. The repertoire table contains some 390,000 distinct CDR3 sequences. Sequencing used blood T cells: a sorted CD56 or NKG2C T cell subset, CD4+ or CD8+ T cells, or bulk PBMC T cells (not recorded which). The source is a woman aged 45-65 years in good health.

This chain's CDR3 is CASSRFGYKPYEQYF. V is TRBV3-1 and J is TRBJ2-7. In germline, CDR1 is LGHDT, CDR2 YNNKEL (reference sequence). The CDR3 loop spans 15 amino acids.